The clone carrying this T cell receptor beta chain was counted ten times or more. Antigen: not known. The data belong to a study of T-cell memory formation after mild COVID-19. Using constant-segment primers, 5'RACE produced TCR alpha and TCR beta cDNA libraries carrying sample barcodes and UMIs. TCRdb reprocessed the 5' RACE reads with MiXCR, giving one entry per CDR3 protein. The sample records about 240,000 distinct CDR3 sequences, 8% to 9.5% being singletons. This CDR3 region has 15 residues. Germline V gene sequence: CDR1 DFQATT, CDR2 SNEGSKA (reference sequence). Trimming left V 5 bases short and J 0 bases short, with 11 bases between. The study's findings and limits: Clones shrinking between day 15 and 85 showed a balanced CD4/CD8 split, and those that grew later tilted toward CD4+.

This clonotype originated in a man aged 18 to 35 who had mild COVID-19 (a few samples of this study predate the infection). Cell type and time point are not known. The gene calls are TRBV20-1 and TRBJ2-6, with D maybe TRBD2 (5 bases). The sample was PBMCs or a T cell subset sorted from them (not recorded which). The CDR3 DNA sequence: TGCAGTGCTGATGGAGGCTTCTCTGGGGCCAACGTCCTGACTTTC. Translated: CSADGGFSGANVLTF.